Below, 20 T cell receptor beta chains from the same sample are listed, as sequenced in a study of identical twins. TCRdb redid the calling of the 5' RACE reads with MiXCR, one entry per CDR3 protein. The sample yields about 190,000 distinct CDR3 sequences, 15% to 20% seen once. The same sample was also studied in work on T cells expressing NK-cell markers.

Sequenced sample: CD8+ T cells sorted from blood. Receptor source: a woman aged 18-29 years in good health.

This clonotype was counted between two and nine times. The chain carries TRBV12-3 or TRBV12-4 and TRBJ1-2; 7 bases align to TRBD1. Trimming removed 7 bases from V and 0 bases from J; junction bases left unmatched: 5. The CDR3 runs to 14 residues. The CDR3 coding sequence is TGTGCCAGCAACCCGACAGGGCCTAACTATGGCTACACCTTC. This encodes CASNPTGPNYGYTF.

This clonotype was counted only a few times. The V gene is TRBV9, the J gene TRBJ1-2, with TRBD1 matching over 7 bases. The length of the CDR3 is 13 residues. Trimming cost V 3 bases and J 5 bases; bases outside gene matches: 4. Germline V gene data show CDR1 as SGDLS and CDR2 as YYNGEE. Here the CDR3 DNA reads TGTGCCAGCAGCGCGGGACAGCATTATGGCTACACCTTC. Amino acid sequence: CASSAGQHYGYTF.

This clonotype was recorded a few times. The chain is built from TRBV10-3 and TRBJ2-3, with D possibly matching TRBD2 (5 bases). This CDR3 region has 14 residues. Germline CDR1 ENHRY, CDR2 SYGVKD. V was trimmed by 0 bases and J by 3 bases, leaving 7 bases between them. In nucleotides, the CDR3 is TGTGCCATCAGTGAGTCGAGGACTACAGATACGCAGTATTTT. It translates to CAISESRTTDTQYF.

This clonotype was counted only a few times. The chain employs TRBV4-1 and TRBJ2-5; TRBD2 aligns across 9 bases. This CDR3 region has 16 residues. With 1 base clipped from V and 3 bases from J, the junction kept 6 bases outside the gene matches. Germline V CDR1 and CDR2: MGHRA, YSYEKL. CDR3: CASSQVPGLAKETQYF. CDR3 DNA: TGCGCCAGCAGCCAAGTTCCGGGACTAGCTAAAGAGACCCAGTACTTC.

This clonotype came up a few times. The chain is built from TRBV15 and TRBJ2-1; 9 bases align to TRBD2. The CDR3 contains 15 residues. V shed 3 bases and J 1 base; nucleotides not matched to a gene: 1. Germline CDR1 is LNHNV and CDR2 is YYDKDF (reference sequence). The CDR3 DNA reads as TGTGCCACCAGCAGTAGCGGGGGTTCCTACAATGAGCAGTTCTTC. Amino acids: CATSSSGGSYNEQFF.

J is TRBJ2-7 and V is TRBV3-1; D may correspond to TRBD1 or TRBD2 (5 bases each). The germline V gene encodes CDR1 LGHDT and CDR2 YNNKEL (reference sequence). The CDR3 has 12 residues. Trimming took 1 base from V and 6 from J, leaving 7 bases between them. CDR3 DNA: TGTGCCAGCAGCCAAGGGGGGATCGAGCAGTACTTC. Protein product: CASSQGGIEQYF.

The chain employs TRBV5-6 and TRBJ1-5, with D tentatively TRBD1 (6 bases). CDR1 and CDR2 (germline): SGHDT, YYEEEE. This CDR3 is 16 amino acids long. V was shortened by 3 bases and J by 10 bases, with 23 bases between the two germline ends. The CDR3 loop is CASSSGQLRAGGPQHF. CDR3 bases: TGTGCCAGCAGCTCTGGACAGTTAAGGGCCGGGGGACCCCAGCATTTT.

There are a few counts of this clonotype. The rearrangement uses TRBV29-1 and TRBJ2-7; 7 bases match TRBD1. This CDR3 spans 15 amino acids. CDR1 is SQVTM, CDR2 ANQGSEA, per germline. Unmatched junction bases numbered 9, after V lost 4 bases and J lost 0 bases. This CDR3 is CSVAGTEKNSYEQYF. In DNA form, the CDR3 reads TGCAGCGTTGCCGGGACAGAAAAAAACTCCTACGAGCAGTACTTC.

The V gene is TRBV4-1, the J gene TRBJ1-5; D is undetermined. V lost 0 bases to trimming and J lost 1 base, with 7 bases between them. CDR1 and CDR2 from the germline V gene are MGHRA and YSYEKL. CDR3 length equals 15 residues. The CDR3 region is CASSQDQRSNQPQHF. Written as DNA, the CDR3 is TGCGCCAGCAGCCAAGACCAGAGGAGCAATCAGCCCCAGCATTTT.

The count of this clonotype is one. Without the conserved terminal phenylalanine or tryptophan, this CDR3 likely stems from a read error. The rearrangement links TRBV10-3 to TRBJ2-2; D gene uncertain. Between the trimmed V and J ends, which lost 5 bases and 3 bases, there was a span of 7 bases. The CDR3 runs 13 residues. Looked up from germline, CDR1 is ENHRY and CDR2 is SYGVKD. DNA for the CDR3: TGTGCCATCAGTTACGGTGACACCGGGGAGCTGTTTTCT. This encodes CAISYGDTGELFS.

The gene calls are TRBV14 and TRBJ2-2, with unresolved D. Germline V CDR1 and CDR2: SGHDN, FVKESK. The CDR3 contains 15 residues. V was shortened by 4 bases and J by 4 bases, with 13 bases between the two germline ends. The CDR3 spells CASSLMGDTTGELFF. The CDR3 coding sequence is TGTGCCAGCAGCCTTATGGGTGACACCACCGGGGAGCTGTTTTTT.

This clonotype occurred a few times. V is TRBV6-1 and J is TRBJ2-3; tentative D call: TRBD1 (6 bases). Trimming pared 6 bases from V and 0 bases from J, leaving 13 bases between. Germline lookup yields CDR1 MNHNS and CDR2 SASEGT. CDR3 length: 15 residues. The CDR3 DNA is TGTGCCAGCAGCCTGGACAGTTCTAGCACAGATACGCAGTATTTT. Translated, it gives CASSLDSSSTDTQYF.

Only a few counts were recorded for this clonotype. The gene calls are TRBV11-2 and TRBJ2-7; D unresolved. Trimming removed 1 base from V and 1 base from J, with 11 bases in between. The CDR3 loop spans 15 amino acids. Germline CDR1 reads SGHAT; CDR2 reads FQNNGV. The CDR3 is CASSLGSTLSYEQYF. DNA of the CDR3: TGTGCCAGCAGCTTAGGGTCTACCCTATCCTACGAGCAGTACTTC.

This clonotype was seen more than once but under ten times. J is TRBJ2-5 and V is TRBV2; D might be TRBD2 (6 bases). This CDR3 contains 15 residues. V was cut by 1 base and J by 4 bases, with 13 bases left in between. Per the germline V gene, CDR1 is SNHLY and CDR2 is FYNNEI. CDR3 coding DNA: TGTGCCAGCAGTGAAGTGGCTAGCGTGAGAGAGACCCAGTACTTC. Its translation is CASSEVASVRETQYF.

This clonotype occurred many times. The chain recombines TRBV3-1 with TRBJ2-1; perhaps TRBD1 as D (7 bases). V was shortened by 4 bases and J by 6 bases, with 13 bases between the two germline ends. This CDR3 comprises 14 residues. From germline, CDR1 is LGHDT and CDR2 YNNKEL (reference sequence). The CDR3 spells CASSLAGGTNEQFF. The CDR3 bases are TGTGCCAGCAGCCTGGCAGGGGGGACCAATGAGCAGTTCTTC.

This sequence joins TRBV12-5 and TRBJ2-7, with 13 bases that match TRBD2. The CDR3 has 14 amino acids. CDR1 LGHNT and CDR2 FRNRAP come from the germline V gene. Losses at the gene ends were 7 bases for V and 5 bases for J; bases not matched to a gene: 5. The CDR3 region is CASARLAGGDEQYF. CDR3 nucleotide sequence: TGTGCTAGTGCCCGACTAGCGGGAGGCGACGAGCAGTACTTC.

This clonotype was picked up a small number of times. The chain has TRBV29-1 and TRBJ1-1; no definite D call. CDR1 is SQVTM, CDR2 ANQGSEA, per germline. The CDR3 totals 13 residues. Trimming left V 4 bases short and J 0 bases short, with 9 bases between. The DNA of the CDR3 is TGCAGCGTTGTCCGGCAATTGAACACTGAAGCTTTCTTT. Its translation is CSVVRQLNTEAFF.

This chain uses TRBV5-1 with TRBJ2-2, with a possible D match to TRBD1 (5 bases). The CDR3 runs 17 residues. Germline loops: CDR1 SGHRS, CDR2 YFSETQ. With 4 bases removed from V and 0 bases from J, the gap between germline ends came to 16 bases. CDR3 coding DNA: TGCGCCAGCAGCACCCGTTTGTGGGGCACGAACACCGGGGAGCTGTTTTTT. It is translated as CASSTRLWGTNTGELFF.

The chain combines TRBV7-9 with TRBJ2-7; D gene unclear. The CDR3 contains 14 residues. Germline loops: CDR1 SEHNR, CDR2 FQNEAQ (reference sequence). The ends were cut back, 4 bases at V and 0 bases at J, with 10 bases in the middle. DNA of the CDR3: TGTGCCAGCAGCTCGACGGTGAGCTCCTACGAGCAGTACTTC. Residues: CASSSTVSSYEQYF.

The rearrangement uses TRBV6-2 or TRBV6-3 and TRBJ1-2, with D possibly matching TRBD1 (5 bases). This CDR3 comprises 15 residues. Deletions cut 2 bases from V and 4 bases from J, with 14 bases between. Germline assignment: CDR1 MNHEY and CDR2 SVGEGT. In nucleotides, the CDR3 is TGTGCCAGCAGTTACGTGGACATGGATTTCTATGGCTACACCTTC. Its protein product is CASSYVDMDFYGYTF.